This T cell receptor beta chain emerged from a study of CD8 T cells in ankylosing spondylitis. Overall study findings and caveats: A motif in TCR beta, a set of about 8 highly homologous variants, appeared characteristic of ankylosing spondylitis blood. Some of the motif variants had earlier been found in reactive arthritis patients' fluid and blood.

Each CDR3 protein gets one entry after TCRdb re-called the 5' RACE reads with MiXCR. The sample contains roughly 450,000 distinct CDR3 sequences, 25% to 30% of which appear only once. A word on this clonotype: Antigen specificity is unknown.

Input material: blood, either unsorted or a sorted T cell fraction (not recorded which). The receptor was derived from a male donor with ankylosing spondylitis.

CDR3 DNA sequence: TGTGCCAGCAGCCGACTCGGGGGTGGGTCCTATAATTCACCCCTCCACTTT. It specifies CASSRLGGGSYNSPLHF. The rearrangement uses TRBV3-1 and TRBJ1-6, with a tentative D call TRBD1 (5 bases). The CDR3 spans 17 residues. Per germline, CDR1 LGHDT and CDR2 YNNKEL (reference sequence). V lost 4 bases and J 1 base, leaving 14 bases between the germline ends.